The 26 T cell receptor beta chains listed next were all sequenced from one sample in a study of CD8+CD57+ T cells in acquired aplastic anemia. Researchers used genomic DNA as the template to profile TCR beta VDJ and CDR3. TCRdb fed the reads into MiXCR, producing one record per CDR3 protein. The table includes 200,000 or so distinct CDR3 sequences, 64% detected once. Source material: sorted CD4+, CD8+, or CD8+CD57+ T cells (not recorded which) from PBMCs. The receptors here all came from a human donor with severe aplastic anemia or a healthy control (not recorded which).

This clonotype was seen a single time. The missing conserved phenylalanine or tryptophan at the end of this CDR3 makes a read error likely. The rearrangement joins TRBV25-1 to TRBJ2-5, with a possible D match to TRBD1 (6 bases). In germline, CDR1 is MGHDK, CDR2 SYGVNS. This CDR3 spans 14 amino acids. Trimming stripped 4 bases from V and 1 base from J, with 10 bases between. This CDR3 reads CASSGAGAQETQYS. DNA for the CDR3: TGTGCCAGCAGTGGGGCAGGGGCCCAAGAGACCCAGTACTCC.

V gene TRBV19 combines with J gene TRBJ1-5; D uncertain. Germline CDR1 LNHDA, CDR2 SQIVND (reference sequence). Trimming removed 6 bases from V and 0 bases from J, with 12 bases in between. The CDR3 has 15 residues. CDR3 region: CASSIMVNSNQPQHF. In DNA, the CDR3 is TGTGCCAGTAGCATCATGGTCAATAGCAATCAGCCCCAGCATTTT. Full variable domain (remainder filled in from reference TRBV19 and TRBJ1-5): DGGITQSPKYLFRKEGQNVTLSCEQNLNHDAMYWYRQDPGQGLRLIYYSQIVNDFQKGDIAEGYSVSREKKESFPLTVTSAQKNPTAFYLCASSIMVNSNQPQHFGDGTRLSIL.

The chain employs TRBV7-9 and TRBJ2-7; D uncertain. Per the germline V gene, CDR1 is SEHNR and CDR2 is FQNEAQ (reference sequence). Trimming stripped 5 bases from V and 4 bases from J, with 15 bases between. The CDR3 totals 14 residues. CDR3 loop: CASSALYTDYEQYF. The DNA for the CDR3 is TGTGCCAGCAGCGCGCTTTATACAGATTACGAGCAGTACTTC.

Many counts were recorded for this clonotype. The chain carries TRBV14 and TRBJ2-7; 9 bases map to TRBD2. The CDR3 consists of 14 residues. The V gene's germline CDR1 is SGHDN and CDR2 FVKESK. The V and J ends lost 4 bases and 7 bases, in that order; junction bases with no gene match: 8. The CDR3 bases are TGTGCCAGCAGCCCTATAGCGGGGGTAGGGGAGCAGTACTTC. Its protein is CASSPIAGVGEQYF.

The V and J genes are TRBV6-1 and TRBJ1-4, with 8 bases lining up with TRBD1. The CDR3 loop spans 15 amino acids. V lost 6 bases to trimming and J lost 4 bases; unmatched junction nucleotides: 7. CDR1 and CDR2 from the germline V gene are MNHNS and SASEGT. The CDR3, as DNA: TGTGCCAGCAGGACGGGGGGACAGGATAATGAAAAACTGTTTTTT. Amino acid sequence: CASRTGGQDNEKLFF.

The chain uses TRBV20-1 and TRBJ2-7; D may be TRBD1 (5 bases). This CDR3 has 12 amino acids. Trimming removed 3 bases at V and 4 bases at J, with 10 bases between. Germline loops: CDR1 DFQATT, CDR2 SNEGSKA (reference sequence). This CDR3 reads CSASLQEYEQYF. For the CDR3, the DNA is TGCAGTGCTAGCCTACAGGAATACGAGCAGTACTTC.

The V gene is TRBV7-9, the J gene TRBJ2-2; D gene ambiguous. The germline CDR1 and CDR2 sequences are SEHNR and FQNEAQ (reference sequence). Trimming pared 1 base from V and 8 bases from J, leaving 11 bases between. CDR3 length: 14 amino acids. The CDR3 DNA follows: TGTGCCAGCAGCTTAGGAGTTTCTCTAGGGGAGCTGTTTTTT. Protein: CASSLGVSLGELFF.

This clonotype has just a few counts. The gene calls are TRBV7-9 and TRBJ1-3; maybe TRBD1 (5 bases). Trimming left V 5 bases short and J 4 bases short, with 12 bases between. CDR1 and CDR2 (germline): SEHNR, FQNEAQ (reference sequence). This CDR3 region has 14 residues. This chain's CDR3 is CASSPTGKGNTIYF. CDR3 nucleotides: TGTGCCAGCAGCCCCACAGGAAAGGGAAACACCATATATTTT.

The chain has TRBV14 and TRBJ2-1; D tentatively fits TRBD1 or TRBD2 (5 bases each). Trimming stripped 1 base from V and 0 bases from J, with 7 bases between. This CDR3 has 15 residues. Germline lookup yields CDR1 SGHDN and CDR2 FVKESK. CDR3 residues: CASSQGGSSYNEQFF. The CDR3 nucleotides read TGTGCCAGCAGCCAAGGGGGGAGCTCCTACAATGAGCAGTTCTTC.

The V and J genes are TRBV7-2 and TRBJ2-7, with 7 bases aligning to TRBD2. CDR1 is SGHTA and CDR2 is FQGNSA in the germline V gene. CDR3 size: 15 residues. Unmatched junction bases numbered 6, after V lost 4 bases and J lost 0 bases. The DNA of the CDR3 is TGTGCCAGCAGCTACGATGGGGGGGGCTCCTACGAGCAGTACTTC. Protein: CASSYDGGGSYEQYF.

This clonotype was recorded many times. V usage is TRBV7-2 and J usage is TRBJ2-2; unclear D gene. Between the trimmed V and J ends, which lost 1 base and 6 bases, there was a span of 12 bases. There are 15 residues in the CDR3. Germline-derived CDR1 and CDR2 are SGHTA and FQGNSA. CDR3 residues: CASSLGVSYAGELFF. The CDR3 DNA sequence: TGTGCCAGCAGCTTAGGAGTTTCTTATGCCGGGGAGCTGTTTTTT. Together with reference TRBV7-2 and TRBJ2-2, the CDR3 gives the full variable domain: GAGVSQSPSNKVTEKGKDVELRCDPISGHTALYWYRQSLGQGLEFLIYFQGNSAPDKSGLPSDRFSAERTGGSVSTLTIQRTQQEDSAVYLCASSLGVSYAGELFFGEGSRLTVL.

The chain is built from TRBV25-1 and TRBJ2-7; D possibly matches TRBD1 or TRBD2 (5 bases each). In germline, CDR1 is MGHDK, CDR2 SYGVNS. CDR3 length: 15 residues. V lost 4 bases to trimming and J lost 2 bases, with 15 bases between them. In DNA, the CDR3 is TGTGCCAGCAGTGTATCCCTGGGGGAGCCCTACGAGCAGTACTTC. It yields the protein CASSVSLGEPYEQYF.

The chain links TRBV15 to TRBJ1-2; TRBD1 agrees at 9 bases. The CDR3 length is 16 residues. The V gene's germline CDR1 is LNHNV and CDR2 YYDKDF (reference sequence). The V segment lost 1 base and the J segment 4 bases; nucleotides outside the gene matches: 7. The DNA for the CDR3 is TGTGCCACCAGCAGAGGCCCGGGACAGGGTGGCTATGGCTACACCTTC. Translating gives CATSRGPGQGGYGYTF.

The chain has TRBV18 and TRBJ1-1; perhaps TRBD1 as D (5 bases). CDR1 is KGHSH and CDR2 is LQKENI in the germline V gene. The CDR3 is made up of 14 amino acids. V lost 6 bases, J lost 6 bases, and 17 bases lay in between. DNA for the CDR3: TGTGCCAGCTCCTCATCGGGGGTTCTGCCTGAAGCTTTCTTT. Translation: CASSSSGVLPEAFF.

V and J are TRBV25-1 and TRBJ1-1, with 9 positions matching TRBD1. This CDR3 has 14 residues. Unmatched junction bases numbered 4, after V lost 5 bases and J lost 3 bases. Germline CDR1 and CDR2: MGHDK and SYGVNS. The CDR3 region has the DNA TGTGCCAGCAGTAGGACAGGGGACGACACTGAAGCTTTCTTT. Translation gives CASSRTGDDTEAFF.

The chain links TRBV14 to TRBJ1-2, with D possibly being TRBD1 (5 bases). V shed 4 bases and J shed 8 bases, with 17 bases lying between them. The CDR3 is 14 amino acids. The germline V gene encodes CDR1 SGHDN and CDR2 FVKESK. In DNA, the CDR3 is TGTGCCAGCAGCCCTGGGACTTCGCGCTACGGCTACACCTTC. Protein: CASSPGTSRYGYTF. Combining the CDR3 with reference TRBV14 and TRBJ1-2 gives the whole variable domain EAGVTQFPSHSVIEKGQTVTLRCDPISGHDNLYWYRRVMGKEIKFLLHFVKESKQDESGMPNNRFLAERTGGTYSTLKVQPAELEDSGVYFCASSPGTSRYGYTFGSGTRLTVV.

This clonotype appeared many times. The chain joins TRBV12-3 or TRBV12-4 to TRBJ2-5, with TRBD1 matching over 10 bases. The CDR3 runs to 16 residues. Trimming cost V 3 bases and J 5 bases; bases outside gene matches: 9. The CDR3 protein is CASSFGQGVPMETQYF. DNA for the CDR3: TGTGCCAGCAGTTTTGGACAGGGGGTTCCTATGGAGACCCAGTACTTC.

The rearrangement uses TRBV29-1 and TRBJ1-2; 7 bases are shared with TRBD1. Germline V CDR1 and CDR2: SQVTM, ANQGSEA. This CDR3 comprises 16 residues. V lost 4 bases, J lost 8 bases, and 19 bases stayed unmatched. CDR3: CSVAQNEQGEVDGYTF. CDR3 coding DNA: TGCAGCGTTGCCCAGAACGAGCAGGGGGAGGTCGACGGCTACACCTTC.

The CDR3 coding sequence is TGCAGCGTACGATCAGGGAGGGCCAAAAACATTCAGTACTTC. Encoded protein: CSVRSGRAKNIQYF. The gene calls are TRBV29-1 and TRBJ2-4; a weak D match, TRBD2 (6 bases). The germline CDR1 and CDR2 sequences are SQVTM and ANQGSEA. The CDR3 is 14 residues long. Trimming left V 6 bases short and J 1 base short, with 13 bases between.

The CDR3 loop is CASSPEGWREQYF. The CDR3 DNA reads as TGTGCCAGCAGCCCCGAGGGATGGCGCGAGCAGTACTTC. J is TRBJ2-7 and V is TRBV9; D possibly corresponds to TRBD2 (5 bases). The V gene's germline CDR1 is SGDLS and CDR2 YYNGEE. V shed 4 bases and J shed 6 bases, with 14 bases lying between them. The CDR3 runs to 13 residues.

V gene TRBV10-1 combines with J gene TRBJ1-1, with 7 bases fitting TRBD1. Trimming cost V 6 bases and J 5 bases; bases outside gene matches: 6. The CDR3 spans 13 residues. CDR1 and CDR2 from the germline V gene are WNHNN and SYGVQD (reference sequence). The CDR3 region has the DNA TGCGCCAGCAGCCCTAACAGGGGAACTGAAGCTTTCTTT. This translates into CASSPNRGTEAFF.

As concerns this clonotype: This may stem from a read error, because a much larger clone lies one nucleotide away. The gene calls are TRBV4-1 and TRBJ1-2; D unclear. This CDR3 is built from 16 residues. In germline, CDR1 is MGHRA, CDR2 YSYEKL. CDR3 sequence: CASSKETSARNYGYTF. In DNA, the CDR3 is TGCGCCAGCAGCAAAGAAACGTCAGCTCGAAACTATGGCTACACCTTC.

This clonotype rates as medium-sized. The rearrangement links TRBV19 to TRBJ1-6; TRBD1 might be the D (6 bases). The germline V gene encodes CDR1 LNHDA and CDR2 SQIVND (reference sequence). The CDR3 sequence is 16 residues long. Trimming shortened V by 1 base and J by 10 bases, and 17 bases separated the two germline ends. The CDR3 spells CASSIAAGAVGSPLHF. As DNA, the CDR3 is TGTGCCAGTAGTATAGCGGCAGGGGCCGTCGGATCACCCCTCCACTTT. The variable domain in full, completed from reference TRBV19 and TRBJ1-6, reads DGGITQSPKYLFRKEGQNVTLSCEQNLNHDAMYWYRQDPGQGLRLIYYSQIVNDFQKGDIAEGYSVSREKKESFPLTVTSAQKNPTAFYLCASSIAAGAVGSPLHFGNGTRLTVT.

DNA of the CDR3: TGTGCCAGCAGCCCTTGGACAGGGGATTTCGATGAGCTGTTTTTT. Translation: CASSPWTGDFDELFF. The J gene is TRBJ2-2, the V gene TRBV7-6; TRBD1 matches at 9 bases. Germline CDR1 is SGHVS and CDR2 is FNYEAQ. This CDR3 is 15 amino acids long. V shed 5 bases and J 11 bases; nucleotides not matched to a gene: 12.

The J gene is TRBJ2-3, the V gene TRBV25-1; D is unresolved. The germline gives CDR1 MGHDK, CDR2 SYGVNS. This CDR3 is 14 amino acids long. The V and J ends lost 4 bases and 3 bases respectively, with 11 bases between them. CDR3 nucleotide sequence: TGTGCCAGCAGTGGAAATCGCCAGACAGATACGCAGTATTTT. This encodes CASSGNRQTDTQYF.

CDR3: CATSRRPPRDEQYF. CDR3 nucleotide sequence: TGTGCCACCAGCAGACGCCCCCCCCGGGACGAGCAGTACTTC. This chain joins TRBV15 and TRBJ2-7; D is ambiguous. This CDR3 comprises 14 residues. V lost 2 bases and J 5 bases, leaving 13 bases between the germline ends. Germline V lookup: CDR1 LNHNV, CDR2 YYDKDF (reference sequence).